Below, 15 T cell receptor beta chains from the same sample are listed, as sequenced in a study of blood T cell repertoires in COVID-19. Some clones are missing from TCRdb's copy, which holds only in-frame ones; the method was immunoSEQ multiplex PCR. The data contain under 500,000 clones, 80% to 90% of them singletons. Sequenced material: PBMCs or T cells enriched from blood (not recorded which). All receptors derive from a man aged 25 to 45 who had recovered from COVID-19.

The CDR3 is CASSGSGEPLQETQYF. CDR3 coding DNA: TGTGCCAGCAGCGGGAGTGGGGAGCCCCTACAAGAGACCCAGTACTTC. J is TRBJ2-5 and V is TRBV9; D might be TRBD2 (5 bases). The V gene lost 3 bases and the J gene lost 2 bases, with 17 bases spanning the gap. CDR3 size: 16 residues. Germline V gene lookup returns CDR1 SGDLS and CDR2 YYNGEE.

This sequence joins TRBV19 and TRBJ2-5; TRBD2 is a possible D gene (5 bases). Per germline, CDR1 LNHDA and CDR2 SQIVND (reference sequence). The CDR3 totals 14 residues. V dropped 5 bases and J dropped 5 bases, with 15 bases sitting between them. The DNA of the CDR3 is TGTGCCAGTAGTCATACTAAGCCGGGGGAGACCCAGTACTTC. This gives the protein CASSHTKPGETQYF.

CDR3 amino acids: CASGLEPQGKETQYF. In nucleotides, the CDR3 is TGTGCTAGTGGTTTGGAACCGCAGGGGAAAGAGACCCAGTACTTC. This chain uses TRBV12-5 with TRBJ2-5; possible D gene TRBD1, 6 bases. This CDR3 contains 15 residues. Trimming shortened V by 1 base and J by 3 bases, and 12 bases separated the two germline ends. Germline CDR1 is LGHNT and CDR2 is FRNRAP.

The V gene is TRBV29-1, the J gene TRBJ1-3, with D possibly being TRBD1 (5 bases). Trimming shortened V by 3 bases and J by 2 bases, and 11 bases separated the two germline ends. There are 14 residues in the CDR3. Per germline, CDR1 SQVTM and CDR2 ANQGSEA. DNA for the CDR3: TGCAGCGTTGAGCTCGGGGGAACTGGAAACACCATATATTTT. The encoded protein is CSVELGGTGNTIYF.

The genes are TRBV10-3 and TRBJ1-2; TRBD1 matches at 8 bases. The CDR3 is made up of 13 amino acids. V was clipped by 0 bases and J by 8 bases; unmatched bases: 2. In germline, CDR1 is ENHRY, CDR2 SYGVKD. CDR3 coding DNA: TGTGCCATCAGTGAGTCGGCAGGGGGCGGCTACACCTTC. Amino acid sequence: CAISESAGGGYTF.

V gene TRBV19 combines with J gene TRBJ2-2; 11 bases are shared with TRBD2. Germline-derived CDR1 and CDR2 are LNHDA and SQIVND (reference sequence). Trimming cost V 4 bases and J 5 bases; bases outside gene matches: 9. The CDR3 covers 17 residues. The CDR3, as DNA: TGTGCCAGTAGTACCCAAACTAGCGGGAGAGGGACCGGGGAGCTGTTTTTT. Amino acids: CASSTQTSGRGTGELFF.

V gene TRBV28 combines with J gene TRBJ1-4, with unresolved D. Trimming took off 5 bases at V and 8 bases at J, with 12 bases between the two ends. Looked up from germline, CDR1 is MDHEN and CDR2 is SYDVKM. The CDR3 contains 13 residues. The CDR3 DNA is TGTGCCAGCAGTCAGGAATACCCGGAAAAACTGTTTTTT. Translating it yields CASSQEYPEKLFF.

The chain has TRBV7-9 and TRBJ1-1; D possibly corresponds to TRBD1 (5 bases). The ends were cut back, 3 bases at V and 2 bases at J, with 7 bases in the middle. This CDR3 is built from 13 residues. Germline CDR1 SEHNR, CDR2 FQNEAQ (reference sequence). This chain's CDR3 is CASSFGGNTEAFF. The DNA for the CDR3 is TGTGCCAGCAGCTTCGGGGGTAACACTGAAGCTTTCTTT.

The CDR3 nucleotides read TGTGCCTCCACCCAGGGAGATACGCAGTATTTT. This codes for CASTQGDTQYF. The V call is TRBV12-3 or TRBV12-4, the J call TRBJ2-3; D may be TRBD1 (5 bases). This CDR3 comprises 11 residues. V lost 11 bases and J 5 bases, leaving 11 bases between the germline ends.

Regarding this clone: At the DNA level, this CDR3 is encoded by other sequences in the same sample as well. This rearrangement joins TRBV12-3 or TRBV12-4 to TRBJ2-3; no definite D call. The V gene lost 8 bases and the J gene lost 6 bases, with 6 bases spanning the gap. The CDR3 contains 10 residues. CDR3 sequence: CASGRDTQYF. CDR3 DNA sequence: TGTGCCAGCGGCCGTGATACGCAGTATTTT.

V usage is TRBV7-2 and J usage is TRBJ2-3; a weak D match, TRBD2 (6 bases). Per germline, CDR1 SGHTA and CDR2 FQGNSA. CDR3 length equals 17 residues. The V gene lost 5 bases and the J gene lost 5 bases, with 23 bases spanning the gap. The CDR3 sequence: CASSTFVGTGVLDTQYF. CDR3 coding DNA: TGTGCCAGCAGCACCTTTGTGGGGACGGGAGTGCTAGATACGCAGTATTTT.

This chain links TRBV27 with TRBJ2-1; maybe TRBD2 (7 bases). The CDR3 runs to 14 residues. V lost 1 base to trimming and J lost 10 bases, with 14 bases between them. CDR1 is MNHEY and CDR2 is SMNVEV in the germline V gene (reference sequence). The CDR3 loop reads CASSLLGGQSEQFF. Here the CDR3 DNA reads TGTGCCAGCAGTTTATTGGGGGGGCAATCAGAGCAGTTCTTC.

On this clone itself: The DNA is omitted, as the CDR3 cannot be located on it reliably, and the CDR3 follows TCRdb's listing. The chain employs TRBV28 and TRBJ2-5; the DNA was not compared with TRBD2, the D call given in the table. The length of the CDR3 is 18 amino acids, counting both ends. Germline loops: CDR1 MDHEN, CDR2 SYDVKM. The CDR3 sequence: CASQLKTSGGSFLETQYF.

The chain couples TRBV12-3 or TRBV12-4 to TRBJ1-2; 7 nucleotides match TRBD1. Trimming at V came to 6 bases and at J to 8 bases, leaving 9 bases not matched to a gene. The CDR3 consists of 13 residues. The chain's CDR3 is CASRLIQGQGYTF. Here the CDR3 DNA reads TGTGCCAGCAGGTTGATACAGGGGCAGGGCTACACCTTC.

V and J are TRBV28 and TRBJ1-5; 7 nucleotides line up with TRBD1. V dropped 2 bases and J dropped 7; count of bases not matched to a gene: 8. CDR3 size: 15 residues. From germline, CDR1 is MDHEN and CDR2 SYDVKM. The CDR3 is CASSLEGAKGQPQHF. CDR3 DNA sequence: TGTGCCAGCAGTTTAGAGGGGGCTAAGGGACAGCCCCAGCATTTT. Complete variable domain (other parts from reference TRBV28 and TRBJ1-5): DVKVTQSSRYLVKRTGEKVFLECVQDMDHENMFWYRQDPGLGLRLIYFSYDVKMKEKGDIPEGYSVSREKKERFSLILESASTNQTSMYLCASSLEGAKGQPQHFGDGTRLSIL.